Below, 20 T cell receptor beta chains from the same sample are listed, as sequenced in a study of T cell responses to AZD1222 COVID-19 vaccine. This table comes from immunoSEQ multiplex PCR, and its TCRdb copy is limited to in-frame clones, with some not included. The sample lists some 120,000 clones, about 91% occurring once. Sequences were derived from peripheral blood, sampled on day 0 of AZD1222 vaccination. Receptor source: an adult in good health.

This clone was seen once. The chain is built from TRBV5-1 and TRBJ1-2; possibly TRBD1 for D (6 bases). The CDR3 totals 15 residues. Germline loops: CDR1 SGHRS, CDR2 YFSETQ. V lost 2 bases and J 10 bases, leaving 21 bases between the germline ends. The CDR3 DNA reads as TGCGCCAGCAGCTTAGGTGGTGGGGGCTCCACGATCTACACCTTC. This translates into CASSLGGGGSTIYTF.

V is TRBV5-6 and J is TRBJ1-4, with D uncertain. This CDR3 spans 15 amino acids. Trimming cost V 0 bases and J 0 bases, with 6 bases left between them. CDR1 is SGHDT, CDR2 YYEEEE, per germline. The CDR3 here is CASSLVGSTNEKLFF. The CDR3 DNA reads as TGTGCCAGCAGCTTGGTCGGTTCAACTAATGAAAAACTGTTTTTT.

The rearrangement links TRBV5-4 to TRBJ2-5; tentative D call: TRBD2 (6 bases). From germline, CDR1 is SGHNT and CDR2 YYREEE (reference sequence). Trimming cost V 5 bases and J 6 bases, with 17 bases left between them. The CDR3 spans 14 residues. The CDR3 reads CASSSGGERKTQYF. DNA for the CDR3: TGTGCCAGCAGTTCTGGCGGGGAGCGTAAGACCCAGTACTTC.

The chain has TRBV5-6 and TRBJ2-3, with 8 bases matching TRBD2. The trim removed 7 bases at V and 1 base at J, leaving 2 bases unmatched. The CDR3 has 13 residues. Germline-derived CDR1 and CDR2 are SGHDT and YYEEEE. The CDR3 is CASQRGRTDTQYF. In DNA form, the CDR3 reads TGTGCCAGCCAGCGGGGGCGCACAGATACGCAGTATTTT.

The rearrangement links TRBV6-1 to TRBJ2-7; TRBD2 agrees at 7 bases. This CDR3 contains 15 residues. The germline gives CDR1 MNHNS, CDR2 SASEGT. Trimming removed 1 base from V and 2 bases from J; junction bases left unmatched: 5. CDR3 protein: CASSEERGPPYEQYF. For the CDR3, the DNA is TGTGCCAGCAGTGAAGAGCGGGGTCCGCCCTACGAGCAGTACTTC.

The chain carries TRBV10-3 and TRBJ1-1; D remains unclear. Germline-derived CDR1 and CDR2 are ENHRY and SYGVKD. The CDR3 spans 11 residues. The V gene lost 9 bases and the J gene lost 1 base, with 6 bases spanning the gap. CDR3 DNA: TGTGCCATTCTGGGGAACACTGAAGCTTTCTTT. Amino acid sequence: CAILGNTEAFF.

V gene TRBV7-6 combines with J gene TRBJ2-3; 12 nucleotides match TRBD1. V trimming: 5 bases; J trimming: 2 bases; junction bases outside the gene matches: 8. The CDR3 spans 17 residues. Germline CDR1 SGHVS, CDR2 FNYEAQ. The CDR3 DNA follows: TGTGCCAGCAGCCCCAGGGGGACAGGGGGCCTCACAGATACGCAGTATTTT. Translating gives CASSPRGTGGLTDTQYF.

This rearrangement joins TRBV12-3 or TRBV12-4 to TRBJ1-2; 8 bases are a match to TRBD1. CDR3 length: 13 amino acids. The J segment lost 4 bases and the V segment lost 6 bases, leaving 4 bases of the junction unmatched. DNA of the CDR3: TGTGCCAGCAGCCAGACAGGGGCCTATGGCTACACCTTC. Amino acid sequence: CASSQTGAYGYTF.

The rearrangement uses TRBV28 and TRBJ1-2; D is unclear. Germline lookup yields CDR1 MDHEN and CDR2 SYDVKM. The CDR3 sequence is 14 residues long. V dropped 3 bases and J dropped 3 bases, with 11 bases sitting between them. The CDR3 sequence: CASSFSARDYGYTF. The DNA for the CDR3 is TGTGCCAGCAGTTTCTCCGCAAGGGACTATGGCTACACCTTC.

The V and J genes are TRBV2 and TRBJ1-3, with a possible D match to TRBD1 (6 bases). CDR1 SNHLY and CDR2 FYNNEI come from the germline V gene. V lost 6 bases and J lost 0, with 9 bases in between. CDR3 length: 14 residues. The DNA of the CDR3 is TGTGCCAGCAGGGACAGAAGCTCTGGAAACACCATATATTTT. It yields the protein CASRDRSSGNTIYF.

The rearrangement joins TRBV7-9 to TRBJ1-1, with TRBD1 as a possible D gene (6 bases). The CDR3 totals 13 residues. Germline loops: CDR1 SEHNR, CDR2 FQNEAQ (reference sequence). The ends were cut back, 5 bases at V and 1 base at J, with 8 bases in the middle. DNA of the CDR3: TGTGCCAGCAGCGTACAGGGGAACACTGAAGCTTTCTTT. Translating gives CASSVQGNTEAFF. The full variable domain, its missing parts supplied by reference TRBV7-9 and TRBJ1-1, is DTGVSQNPRHKITKRGQNVTFRCDPISEHNRLYWYRQTLGQGPEFLTYFQNEAQLEKSRLLSDRFSAERPKGSFSTLEIQRTEQGDSAMYLCASSVQGNTEAFFGQGTRLTVV.

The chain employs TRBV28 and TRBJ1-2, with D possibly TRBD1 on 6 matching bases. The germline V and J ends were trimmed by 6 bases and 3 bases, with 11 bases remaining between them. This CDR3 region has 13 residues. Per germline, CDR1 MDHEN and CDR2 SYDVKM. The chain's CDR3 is CASRQGSDYGYTF. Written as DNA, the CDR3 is TGTGCCAGCAGACAGGGTTCGGACTATGGCTACACCTTC.

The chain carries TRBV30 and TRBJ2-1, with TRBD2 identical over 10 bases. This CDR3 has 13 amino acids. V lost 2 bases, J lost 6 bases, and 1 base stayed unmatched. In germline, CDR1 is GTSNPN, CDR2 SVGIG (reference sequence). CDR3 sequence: CAWSLAGGNEQFF. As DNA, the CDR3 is TGTGCCTGGAGTTTAGCGGGAGGCAATGAGCAGTTCTTC.

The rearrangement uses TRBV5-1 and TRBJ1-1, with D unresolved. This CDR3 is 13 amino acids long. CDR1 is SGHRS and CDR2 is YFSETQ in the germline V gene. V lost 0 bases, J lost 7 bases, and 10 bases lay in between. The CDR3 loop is CASSLVIWLEAFF. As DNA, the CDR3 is TGCGCCAGCAGCTTGGTGATCTGGCTTGAAGCTTTCTTT. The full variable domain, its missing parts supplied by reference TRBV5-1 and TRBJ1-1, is KAGVTQTPRYLIKTRGQQVTLSCSPISGHRSVSWYQQTPGQGLQFLFEYFSETQRNKGNFPGRFSGRQFSNSRSEMNVSTLELGDSALYLCASSLVIWLEAFFGQGTRLTVV.

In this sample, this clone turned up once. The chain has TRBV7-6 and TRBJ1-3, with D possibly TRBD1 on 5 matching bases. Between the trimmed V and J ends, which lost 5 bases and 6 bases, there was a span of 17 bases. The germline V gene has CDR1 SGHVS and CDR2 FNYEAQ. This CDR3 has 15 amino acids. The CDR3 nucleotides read TGTGCCAGCAGCCTCGGGAGGGGACTGGAAAACACCATATATTTT. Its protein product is CASSLGRGLENTIYF.

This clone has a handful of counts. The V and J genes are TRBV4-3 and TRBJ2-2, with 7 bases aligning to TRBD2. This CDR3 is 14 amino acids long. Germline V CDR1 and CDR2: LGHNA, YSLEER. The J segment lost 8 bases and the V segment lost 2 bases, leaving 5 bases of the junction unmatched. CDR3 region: CASSQWTRQGELFF. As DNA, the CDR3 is TGCGCCAGCAGCCAATGGACTAGGCAAGGGGAGCTGTTTTTT.

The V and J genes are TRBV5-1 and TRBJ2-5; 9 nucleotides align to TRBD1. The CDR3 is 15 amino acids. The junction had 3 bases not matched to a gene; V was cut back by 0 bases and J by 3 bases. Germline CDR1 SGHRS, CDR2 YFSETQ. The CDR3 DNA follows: TGCGCCAGCAGCTTGGGGGACAGGGCAAAAGAGACCCAGTACTTC. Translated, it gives CASSLGDRAKETQYF.

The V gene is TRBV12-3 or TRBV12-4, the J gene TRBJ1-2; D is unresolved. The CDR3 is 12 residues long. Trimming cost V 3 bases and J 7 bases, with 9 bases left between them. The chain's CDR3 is CASSFRRGGYTF. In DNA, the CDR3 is TGTGCCAGCAGTTTCCGGCGGGGTGGCTACACCTTC.

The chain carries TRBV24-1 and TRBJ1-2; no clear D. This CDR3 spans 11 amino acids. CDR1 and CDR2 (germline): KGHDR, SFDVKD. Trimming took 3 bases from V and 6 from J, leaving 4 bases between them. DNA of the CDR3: TGTGCCACCAGTGATGAAAATGGCTACACCTTC. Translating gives CATSDENGYTF.

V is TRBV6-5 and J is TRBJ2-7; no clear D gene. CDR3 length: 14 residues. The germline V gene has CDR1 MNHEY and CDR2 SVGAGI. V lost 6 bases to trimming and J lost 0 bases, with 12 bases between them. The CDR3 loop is CASRAVSTSYEQYF. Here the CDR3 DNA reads TGTGCCAGCAGGGCCGTCTCGACCTCCTACGAGCAGTACTTC.